This TCR beta chain was profiled in a study of PD-1 blockade in classical Hodgkin lymphoma. Study results and limitations: It was reported that newly diagnosed patients had less baseline TCR diversity than healthy donors. Sources of repertoire differences remain undefined, possibly disease activity or prior therapy. After ASCT, patients who started nivolumab under 1 year later were excluded. By C4D1, CD4+ diversity increased significantly, especially in complete responders.

TCRdb's table, derived via immunoSEQ multiplex PCR, lists solely in-frame clones and lacks some. The table lists roughly 20,000 clones, 84% of them singletons, with 6.3% in the top ten. Each patient's relapse followed autologous stem cell transplantation, and brentuximab vedotin exposure varied. As concerns this clone: The antigen remains undetermined.

V dropped 6 bases and J dropped 1 base, with 10 bases sitting between them. The germline CDR1 and CDR2 sequences are MNHEY and SVGAGI. CDR3 length equals 14 residues. The clonotype was recovered from a human donor with classical Hodgkin lymphoma. The chain carries TRBV6-5 and TRBJ1-3, with D maybe TRBD1 (5 bases). Here the sequenced sample was peripheral blood mononuclear cells (PBMCs), taken at baseline. This CDR3 reads CASSRQPSGNTIYF. Here the CDR3 DNA reads TGTGCCAGCAGCCGACAGCCGTCTGGAAACACCATATATTTT.